This T cell receptor (beta chain) comes out of a study of blood T cells in healthy people across ages. Then a second PCR, running about 7 to 11 cycles, was carried out with a sample-barcoded 5' primer and a J-beta primer mix. TCRdb reprocessed the 5' RACE reads with MiXCR, giving one entry per CDR3 protein. The sample lists 910,000 or so distinct CDR3 sequences, 51% occurring once. The ends lost 6 bases at V and 13 bases at J; junction bases unmatched: 9. Germline V gives CDR1 MNHNY, CDR2 SVGAGI (reference sequence). This CDR3 is built from 13 residues. The sample providers were healthy Caucasian people from Russia, aged about 6 to 90.

Sequenced material: blood. This sequence was found in a woman aged 55 to 70 in good health. The V gene is TRBV6-6, the J gene TRBJ2-4; 10 bases agree with TRBD2. DNA for the CDR3: TGTGCCAGCAGCGCTAGCGGGGGCTGGGAGCAGTACTTC. This translates into CASSASGGWEQYF.